Listed below are T cell receptor beta chains from one sample, sequenced in a study of human T cells and chemical hapten exposure. TCRdb itself ran the RACE reads through MiXCR, one entry per CDR3 protein. The sample shows 150,000 or so distinct CDR3 sequences, about 14% of them seen only once. The sample was whole blood, taken in connection with sensitization to the hapten diphenylcyclopropenone (DPC). These receptors came from a woman under 40 with alopecia areata. Some clones in this sample may be carry-over from other donors' samples. The CDR3 runs from the conserved cysteine through the conserved F or W. Each record gives: J gene, D gene, clone size, V gene, CDR3 DNA, CDR3 protein. D genes are given only for firm matches. Rows may omit the clone size; those that give it use once, few, many or a size class.

j_gene: TRBJ2-1
d_gene: TRBD1
abundance: few
v_gene: TRBV20-1
CDR3nt: TGCAGTGCCCCGAAGGAGGTCGGGACAGTTAACAATGAGCAGTTCTTC
CDR3aa: CSAPKEVGTVNNEQFF

j_gene: TRBJ1-5
d_gene: NA
abundance: many
v_gene: TRBV6-2/TRBV6-3
CDR3nt: TGTGCCAGCAGTAGGGACGGAAACAATCAGCCCCAGCATTTT
CDR3aa: CASSRDGNNQPQHF

j_gene: TRBJ2-1
d_gene: NA
abundance: few
v_gene: TRBV7-9
CDR3nt: TGTGCCAGCATTAGTATTGGGACGCACAATGAGCAGTTCTTC
CDR3aa: CASISIGTHNEQFF

j_gene: TRBJ2-1
d_gene: TRBD2
abundance: NA
v_gene: TRBV24-1
CDR3nt: TGTGCCACCTCCGCAGGGGGACTAGCGGGATATAATGAGCAGTTCTTC
CDR3aa: CATSAGGLAGYNEQFF

j_gene: TRBJ2-7
d_gene: NA
abundance: NA
v_gene: TRBV7-2
CDR3nt: TGTGCCAGCAGCCCAAATACCCTGCAACAGGGATTCTTCTACGAGCAGTACTTC
CDR3aa: CASSPNTLQQGFFYEQYF

j_gene: TRBJ1-1
d_gene: NA
abundance: many
v_gene: TRBV28
CDR3nt: TGTGCCAGCAGTTTATATCGTACTTTCTTT
CDR3aa: CASSLYRTFF

j_gene: TRBJ2-1
d_gene: NA
abundance: many
v_gene: TRBV7-7
CDR3nt: TGTGCTAGCAGCCTAGATTCCGGACAGAAGCAGTTCTTC
CDR3aa: CASSLDSGQKQFF

j_gene: TRBJ1-1
d_gene: TRBD1
abundance: few
v_gene: TRBV20-1
CDR3nt: TGCAGTGCTAGTCAGGGGGCCGTGAACACTGAAGCTTTCTTT
CDR3aa: CSASQGAVNTEAFF

j_gene: TRBJ1-1
d_gene: NA
abundance: few
v_gene: TRBV28
CDR3nt: TGTGCCAGCATTCAGGGTGCGTCGTTTGAAGCTTTCTTT
CDR3aa: CASIQGASFEAFF

j_gene: TRBJ1-6
d_gene: TRBD1
abundance: NA
v_gene: TRBV3-1
CDR3nt: TGTGCCAGCAGCCATTCCCGCGGACAGGGGATGTCACCCCTCCACTTT
CDR3aa: CASSHSRGQGMSPLHF

j_gene: TRBJ2-1
d_gene: TRBD2
abundance: NA
v_gene: TRBV30
CDR3nt: TGTGCCTGGAAGGGTAGCGGGAGCCACAATGAGCAGTTCTTC
CDR3aa: CAWKGSGSHNEQFF

j_gene: TRBJ2-5
d_gene: NA
abundance: NA
v_gene: TRBV5-1
CDR3nt: TGCGCCAGCAGCTTTGGTGCCCGGAGGGAAGAGACCCAGTACTTC
CDR3aa: CASSFGARREETQYF

j_gene: TRBJ1-4
d_gene: NA
abundance: few
v_gene: TRBV7-2
CDR3nt: TGTGCCAGCAGCTACCGACAGGCCTCTATCGAAAAACTGTTTTTT
CDR3aa: CASSYRQASIEKLFF

j_gene: TRBJ2-1
d_gene: TRBD2
abundance: few
v_gene: TRBV12-3/TRBV12-4
CDR3nt: TGTGCCAGCAGTTTTTTTAGCGGGGGGGCCGAAGAGCAGTTCTTC
CDR3aa: CASSFFSGGAEEQFF

j_gene: TRBJ2-6
d_gene: TRBD2
abundance: many
v_gene: TRBV29-1
CDR3nt: TGCAGCGTCGGCGCTGGGGGGGCTGGGGCCAACGTCCTGACTTTC
CDR3aa: CSVGAGGAGANVLTF

j_gene: TRBJ1-1
d_gene: NA
abundance: few
v_gene: TRBV10-2
CDR3nt: TGCGCCAGCAGTGAGTTCGCTGGAGGGACTGAAGCTTTCTTT
CDR3aa: CASSEFAGGTEAFF

j_gene: TRBJ2-2
d_gene: NA
abundance: NA
v_gene: TRBV9
CDR3nt: TGTGCCAGCAGCGTAGTTGAGGGAAGAGACACCGGGGAGCTGTTTTTT
CDR3aa: CASSVVEGRDTGELFF

j_gene: TRBJ2-7
d_gene: TRBD1
abundance: few
v_gene: TRBV6-6
CDR3nt: TGTGCCAGCAGTTACTCCGGGACAGGGGATGCCTACGAGCAGTACTTC
CDR3aa: CASSYSGTGDAYEQYF

j_gene: TRBJ1-6
d_gene: TRBD1
abundance: NA
v_gene: TRBV15
CDR3nt: TGTGCCACCAGCAGGGACAGGGCCCCCTCACCCCTCCACTTT
CDR3aa: CATSRDRAPSPLHF

j_gene: TRBJ1-4
d_gene: NA
abundance: few
v_gene: TRBV28
CDR3nt: TGTGCCAGCAGTGCCCCAAGGGGTTCAACTAATGAAAAACTGTTTTTT
CDR3aa: CASSAPRGSTNEKLFF

j_gene: TRBJ2-1
d_gene: TRBD2
abundance: NA
v_gene: TRBV6-1
CDR3nt: TGTGCCAGCAGCCAGTCTAGCGGGAGGGCCTTGGGAAATGAGCAGTTCTTC
CDR3aa: CASSQSSGRALGNEQFF

j_gene: TRBJ2-5
d_gene: TRBD1
abundance: NA
v_gene: TRBV7-7
CDR3nt: TGTGCTAGCAGCGGACAGGGACGAGAGACCCAGTACTTC
CDR3aa: CASSGQGRETQYF

j_gene: TRBJ1-5
d_gene: NA
abundance: few
v_gene: TRBV19
CDR3nt: TGTGCCAGTAGTATAGGGGGCAGGAGTTTAGGACAGCCCCAGCATTTT
CDR3aa: CASSIGGRSLGQPQHF

j_gene: TRBJ1-1
d_gene: TRBD1
abundance: NA
v_gene: TRBV6-5
CDR3nt: TGTGCCAGCAGGACAGGGACCACTGAAGCTTTCTTT
CDR3aa: CASRTGTTEAFF

j_gene: TRBJ1-1
d_gene: TRBD1
abundance: NA
v_gene: TRBV28
CDR3nt: TGTGCCAGCAGTTTAGAGACAGGGGAAGCTTTCTTT
CDR3aa: CASSLETGEAFF

j_gene: TRBJ2-7
d_gene: NA
abundance: few
v_gene: TRBV7-2
CDR3nt: TGTGCCAGCAGCTTAGGAGGGGAACGTCCGTACGAGCAGTACTTC
CDR3aa: CASSLGGERPYEQYF

j_gene: TRBJ2-2
d_gene: NA
abundance: few
v_gene: TRBV15
CDR3nt: TGTGCCACCAGCAGAGTAGGTCAGGGAGCCGGGGAGCTGTTTTTT
CDR3aa: CATSRVGQGAGELFF

j_gene: TRBJ2-7
d_gene: NA
abundance: NA
v_gene: TRBV20-1
CDR3nt: TGCAGTGCTACGGGAGGGGGCTATCTCTACGAGCAGTACTTC
CDR3aa: CSATGGGYLYEQYF

j_gene: TRBJ1-4
d_gene: NA
abundance: few
v_gene: TRBV3-1
CDR3nt: TGTGCCAGCAGCCAACGGCGGCTCGGGGGCTTGGATGAAAAACTGTTTTTT
CDR3aa: CASSQRRLGGLDEKLFF

j_gene: TRBJ2-2
d_gene: NA
abundance: few
v_gene: TRBV14
CDR3nt: TGTGCCAGCAGATCAGGGTTATCCGGGGAGCTGTTTTTT
CDR3aa: CASRSGLSGELFF

j_gene: TRBJ1-6
d_gene: NA
abundance: NA
v_gene: TRBV4-3
CDR3nt: TGCGCCAGCAGCCAAGATTTTGGGAATTCACCCCTCCACTTT
CDR3aa: CASSQDFGNSPLHF

j_gene: TRBJ2-7
d_gene: TRBD1
abundance: NA
v_gene: TRBV6-5
CDR3nt: TGTGCCAGCAGACAGGGGGGACCCTACGAGCAGTACTTC
CDR3aa: CASRQGGPYEQYF

j_gene: TRBJ2-2
d_gene: TRBD2
abundance: many
v_gene: TRBV12-3/TRBV12-4
CDR3nt: TGTGCCAGCAGTCCACCAATAGCGGGAGTGCCCCAAACCGGGGAGCTGTTTTTT
CDR3aa: CASSPPIAGVPQTGELFF

j_gene: TRBJ2-1
d_gene: NA
abundance: few
v_gene: TRBV3-1
CDR3nt: TGTGCCAGCAGCGTCAGCGTCAATGAGCAGTTCTTC
CDR3aa: CASSVSVNEQFF

j_gene: TRBJ2-3
d_gene: TRBD1
abundance: NA
v_gene: TRBV20-1
CDR3nt: TGCAGTGCCAGACCCCAAGTGAACAGGGGAAGTAGCACAGATACGCAGTATTTT
CDR3aa: CSARPQVNRGSSTDTQYF

j_gene: TRBJ2-3
d_gene: NA
abundance: few
v_gene: TRBV28
CDR3nt: TGTGCCAGCACAACTCAACAGGGCACAGATACGCAGTATTTT
CDR3aa: CASTTQQGTDTQYF

j_gene: TRBJ2-3
d_gene: NA
abundance: once
v_gene: TRBV5-1
CDR3nt: TGCGCCAGCAGAGTTGGCGGGATCTCAGATACGCAGTATTTT
CDR3aa: CASRVGGISDTQYF

j_gene: TRBJ1-2
d_gene: NA
abundance: NA
v_gene: TRBV28
CDR3nt: TGTGCCAGCAGGGAAACTTATGGCTACACCTTC
CDR3aa: CASRETYGYTF

j_gene: TRBJ2-1
d_gene: TRBD1
abundance: few
v_gene: TRBV19
CDR3nt: TGTGCCAGTAGTACCGCTGGACAGGGACGCAATGAGCAGTTCTTC
CDR3aa: CASSTAGQGRNEQFF

j_gene: TRBJ2-1
d_gene: NA
abundance: NA
v_gene: TRBV6-2/TRBV6-3
CDR3nt: TGTGCCAGCAAGCCGGGTTTCTTATACAATGAGCAGTTCTTC
CDR3aa: CASKPGFLYNEQFF

j_gene: TRBJ2-7
d_gene: TRBD2
abundance: few
v_gene: TRBV10-3
CDR3nt: TGTGCCATTTGGAGCGGGGAGACCCATAACGAGCAGTACTTC
CDR3aa: CAIWSGETHNEQYF

j_gene: TRBJ2-1
d_gene: NA
abundance: NA
v_gene: TRBV29-1
CDR3nt: TGCAGCGTTCGGCCCGAGGTCGATGAGCAGTTCTTC
CDR3aa: CSVRPEVDEQFF